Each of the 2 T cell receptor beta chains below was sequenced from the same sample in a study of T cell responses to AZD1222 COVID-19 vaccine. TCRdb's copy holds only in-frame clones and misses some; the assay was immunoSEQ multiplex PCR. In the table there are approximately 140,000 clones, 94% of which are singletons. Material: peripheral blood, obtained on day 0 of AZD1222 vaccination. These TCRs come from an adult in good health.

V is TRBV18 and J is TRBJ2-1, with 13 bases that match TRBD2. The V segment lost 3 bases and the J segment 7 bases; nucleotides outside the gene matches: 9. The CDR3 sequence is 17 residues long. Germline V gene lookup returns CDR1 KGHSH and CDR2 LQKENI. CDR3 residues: CASSPRTSGSGWNEQFF. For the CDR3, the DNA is TGTGCCAGCTCACCCCGGACTAGCGGGAGTGGTTGGAATGAGCAGTTCTTC.

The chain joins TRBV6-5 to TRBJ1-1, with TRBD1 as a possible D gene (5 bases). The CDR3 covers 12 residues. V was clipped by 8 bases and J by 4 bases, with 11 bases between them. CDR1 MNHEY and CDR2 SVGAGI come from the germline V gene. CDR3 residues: CASSGATTEAFF. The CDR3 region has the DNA TGTGCCAGCTCCGGGGCGACCACTGAAGCTTTCTTT.